Detailed here is one TCR beta chain. Its target is not known. Sequencing was performed with immunoSEQ multiplex PCR; in TCRdb, only in-frame clones are kept and a portion is missing. The repertoire holds roughly 86,000 clones, with roughly four fifths as singletons. CDR3 length: 13 amino acids. Trimming stripped 1 base from V and 4 bases from J, with 5 bases between. The germline V gene encodes CDR1 MDHEN and CDR2 SYDVKM. The sample comes from a study of radiotherapy plus CTLA-4 blockade in lung cancer. The study's findings and limits: Subsequent to radiotherapy plus ipilimumab, tumor-derived TCR clones underwent expansion in blood.

The sample in question was peripheral blood, obtained from a patient treated with radiotherapy plus ipilimumab. The TCR comes from a human donor with non-small cell lung cancer who had stable disease on radiotherapy plus ipilimumab. The chain recombines TRBV28 with TRBJ1-5; D remains unclear. CDR3 DNA: TGTGCCAGCAGTTTATTCCTGAATCAGCCCCAGCATTTT. Its protein product is CASSLFLNQPQHF.